Sequencing of this T cell receptor beta chain was carried out in a study of blood T cell repertoires in COVID-19. As for the study in general: The origin of the acute and convalescent COVID-19 samples was the United States, Italy and Spain. PBMCs, B-cell-depleted T cells, or T cells provided the cDNA or gDNA that made up the material.

Authors' analysis steps: Amplifying reference gene primers gave estimates of nucleated cell counts. Some clones are missing from TCRdb's copy, which holds only in-frame ones; the method was immunoSEQ multiplex PCR. V and J calls and clone size are as listed in that table; D and trimming were resolved from the DNA. This table holds a few hundred thousand clones, roughly 88% found once. Germline CDR1 and CDR2: SNHLY and FYNNEI. The CDR3 length is 14 residues. Trimming stripped 7 bases from V and 0 bases from J, with 12 bases between. The rearrangement uses TRBV2 and TRBJ1-2; a weak D match, TRBD1 (5 bases). Specimen: peripheral blood. The source of this sequence is a woman aged 45-59 years with acute or convalescent COVID-19. The CDR3 protein is CASNQGTANYGYTF. In DNA, the CDR3 is TGTGCCAGCAATCAGGGCACAGCTAACTATGGCTACACCTTC.